These 26 T cell receptor beta chains originate from one sample sequenced in a study of T cell responses to AZD1222 COVID-19 vaccine. The data were produced by immunoSEQ multiplex PCR, yet TCRdb's version contains in-frame clones alone and is incomplete. The sample shows roughly 170,000 clones, approximately 90% of them seen only once. This sample comprised peripheral blood, obtained on day 0 of AZD1222 vaccination. Source of these receptors: an adult in good health.

V is TRBV7-2 and J is TRBJ2-1, with 13 nucleotides matching TRBD2. V lost 5 bases and J lost 3; bases outside the gene matches: 4. Germline loops: CDR1 SGHTA, CDR2 FQGNSA. The CDR3 has 16 amino acids. The CDR3 DNA reads TGTGCCAGCAGCCCTTGGACTAGCGGGGGCTACAATGAGCAGTTCTTC. This encodes CASSPWTSGGYNEQFF.

The V call is TRBV6-5, the J call TRBJ1-2; possible D gene TRBD1, 5 bases. Deletions cut 5 bases from V and 4 bases from J, with 14 bases between. Germline CDR1 and CDR2: MNHEY and SVGAGI. The length of the CDR3 is 14 residues. The CDR3 here is CASSTSDRPYGYTF. In DNA form, the CDR3 reads TGTGCCAGCAGTACTTCCGACAGACCCTATGGCTACACCTTC.

This chain connects TRBV5-6 to TRBJ2-7, with D possibly matching TRBD2 (6 bases). CDR3 length equals 13 residues. Germline V CDR1 and CDR2: SGHDT, YYEEEE. V was clipped by 7 bases and J by 2 bases, with 13 bases between them. The CDR3 sequence is CASGVGGTYEQYF. The CDR3 coding sequence is TGTGCCAGCGGCGTGGGGGGAACCTACGAGCAGTACTTC.

CDR3 sequence (DNA): TGTGCCAGCAGCTTGGCTGGGGGACCATCCGTCCTGACTTTC. Translated, it gives CASSLAGGPSVLTF. The chain recombines TRBV5-6 with TRBJ2-6; either TRBD1 or TRBD2 may supply D (5 bases each). The CDR3 has 14 residues. The V end was cut by 0 bases, the J end by 12 bases, with 13 bases between. Germline CDR1 reads SGHDT; CDR2 reads YYEEEE. Filled out from reference TRBV5-6 and TRBJ2-6, the complete variable domain reads DAGVTQSPTHLIKTRGQQVTLRCSPKSGHDTVSWYQQALGQGPQFIFQYYEEEERQRGNFPDRFSGHQFPNYSSELNVNALLLGDSALYLCASSLAGGPSVLTFGAGSRLTVL.

This clone appeared once. This sample includes further DNA sequences coding for the same CDR3. The J gene is TRBJ1-2, the V gene TRBV27; TRBD1 might be the D (5 bases). The CDR3 runs to 13 residues. The germline gives CDR1 MNHEY, CDR2 SMNVEV (reference sequence). V lost 3 bases, J lost 7 bases, and 12 bases lay in between. CDR3 coding DNA: TGTGCCAGCAGTTTGGGGGGGAGTAGTGGCTACACCTTC. It is translated as CASSLGGSSGYTF.

The chain carries TRBV5-6 and TRBJ1-2, with D possibly TRBD1 on 5 matching bases. This CDR3 comprises 14 residues. Germline CDR1 and CDR2: SGHDT and YYEEEE. With 0 bases removed from V and 6 bases from J, the gap between germline ends came to 12 bases. In DNA form, the CDR3 reads TGTGCCAGCAGCTTGGCAGGGTTGTTGGATGGCTACACCTTC. This codes for CASSLAGLLDGYTF.

This rearrangement joins TRBV4-2 to TRBJ2-7; D is unclear. The ends were cut back, 1 base at V and 2 bases at J, with 9 bases in the middle. The CDR3 is made up of 14 amino acids. CDR1 and CDR2 from the germline V gene are LGHNA and YNFKEQ. The CDR3 bases are TGTGCCAGCAGCCAAGTAATTAGCACCTACGAGCAGTACTTC. Translated, it gives CASSQVISTYEQYF.

This chain joins TRBV27 and TRBJ2-1; TRBD1 is a possible D gene (7 bases). The CDR3 sequence is 16 residues long. Germline CDR1 reads MNHEY; CDR2 reads SMNVEV (reference sequence). V was pared by 2 bases and J by 5 bases, with 16 bases between. The CDR3 loop is CASSLNAGQRDNEQFF. CDR3 in DNA: TGTGCCAGCAGTTTAAACGCGGGACAGAGAGACAATGAGCAGTTCTTC.

The chain employs TRBV2 and TRBJ1-3, with D possibly being TRBD1 (6 bases). The CDR3 runs to 15 residues. Germline CDR1 is SNHLY and CDR2 is FYNNEI. The V end lost 5 bases, the J end lost 0 bases, and 11 bases lay between the germline ends. The CDR3 DNA sequence: TGTGCCAGCAGTAGGACAGAGGTCTCTGGAAACACCATATATTTT. Protein sequence: CASSRTEVSGNTIYF.

The chain combines TRBV9 with TRBJ2-3; D is undetermined. Germline-derived CDR1 and CDR2 are SGDLS and YYNGEE. V was clipped by 4 bases and J by 3 bases, with 3 bases between them. This CDR3 has 11 residues. CDR3 protein: CASSSTDTQYF. Here the CDR3 DNA reads TGTGCCAGCAGCTCTACAGATACGCAGTATTTT.

The V call is TRBV19, the J call TRBJ1-5; 10 nucleotides agree with TRBD1. V trimming: 7 bases; J trimming: 5 bases; junction bases outside the gene matches: 2. This CDR3 contains 13 residues. Per the germline V gene, CDR1 is LNHDA and CDR2 is SQIVND (reference sequence). CDR3 DNA sequence: TGTGCCAGTAAAGGGACAGGGGATCAGCCCCAGCATTTT. Translation gives CASKGTGDQPQHF.

The gene calls are TRBV4-2 and TRBJ1-6, with D possibly matching TRBD1 (5 bases). The CDR3 extends over 15 amino acids. Trimming left V 0 bases short and J 10 bases short, with 13 bases between. Germline V gives CDR1 LGHNA, CDR2 YNFKEQ. In DNA form, the CDR3 reads TGTGCCAGCAGCCAAGACAGGGTAGTGGGGTCACCCCTCCACTTT. Translated, it gives CASSQDRVVGSPLHF.

The chain joins TRBV9 to TRBJ2-1; 9 nucleotides line up with TRBD1. The CDR3 spans 14 residues. Germline lookup yields CDR1 SGDLS and CDR2 YYNGEE. The V segment lost 3 bases and the J segment 4 bases; nucleotides outside the gene matches: 2. CDR3 nucleotide sequence: TGTGCCAGCAGCGCGGGACAGGGATACAATGAGCAGTTCTTC. Residues: CASSAGQGYNEQFF.

The chain carries TRBV7-2 and TRBJ1-5; D might be TRBD1 (5 bases). V lost 5 bases, J lost 4 bases, and 12 bases lay in between. This CDR3 spans 14 amino acids. CDR1 and CDR2 (germline): SGHTA, FQGNSA. In DNA form, the CDR3 reads TGTGCCAGCAGCCCCCAGGGTCGGAATCAGCCCCAGCATTTT. Translation: CASSPQGRNQPQHF.

The CDR3 coding sequence is TGTGCCAGCAGCGTAGCGGAAGGTTCCTACGAGCAGTACTTC. Amino acids: CASSVAEGSYEQYF. The rearrangement uses TRBV9 and TRBJ2-7; unclear D gene. Trimming pared 0 bases from V and 1 base from J, leaving 8 bases between. The CDR3 is 14 amino acids. Germline V lookup: CDR1 SGDLS, CDR2 YYNGEE. The whole variable domain, remainder taken from reference TRBV9 and TRBJ2-7, is DSGVTQTPKHLITATGQRVTLRCSPRSGDLSVYWYQQSLDQGLQFLIQYYNGEERAKGNILERFSAQQFPDLHSELNLSSLELGDSALYFCASSVAEGSYEQYFGPGTRLTVT.

The chain carries TRBV5-1 and TRBJ1-6; D might be TRBD1 (5 bases). This CDR3 has 15 amino acids. V lost 7 bases and J 1 base, leaving 12 bases between the germline ends. Germline V lookup: CDR1 SGHRS, CDR2 YFSETQ. Here the CDR3 reads CASAIDRSYNSPLHF. CDR3 sequence (DNA): TGCGCCAGCGCCATTGACAGATCCTATAATTCACCCCTCCACTTT.

The CDR3 region is CASSSPPGLTNTGELFF. Here the CDR3 DNA reads TGCGCCAGCAGCTCCCCGCCTGGGCTTACGAACACCGGGGAGCTGTTTTTT. The chain has TRBV5-1 and TRBJ2-2; the D is unclear. This CDR3 has 17 residues. Between the trimmed V and J ends, which lost 3 bases and 0 bases, there was a span of 15 bases. Germline lookup yields CDR1 SGHRS and CDR2 YFSETQ. The whole variable domain, filled in from reference TRBV5-1 and TRBJ2-2, reads KAGVTQTPRYLIKTRGQQVTLSCSPISGHRSVSWYQQTPGQGLQFLFEYFSETQRNKGNFPGRFSGRQFSNSRSEMNVSTLELGDSALYLCASSSPPGLTNTGELFFGEGSRLTVL.

This chain uses TRBV6-2 or TRBV6-3 with TRBJ1-5; D is uncertain. The CDR3 runs to 16 residues. CDR1 is MNHEY, CDR2 SVGEGT, per germline. The V gene lost 3 bases and the J gene lost 0 bases, with 12 bases spanning the gap. CDR3 coding DNA: TGTGCCAGCAGTTATTTGGGCGGTTATAGCAATCAGCCCCAGCATTTT. It codes for CASSYLGGYSNQPQHF.

This sequence joins TRBV7-2 and TRBJ1-1, with 7 bases lining up with TRBD1. CDR3 length: 13 residues. Per the germline V gene, CDR1 is SGHTA and CDR2 is FQGNSA. Germline trimming cut 4 bases from V and 7 bases from J; bases unmatched to any gene: 6. The CDR3 region has the DNA TGTGCCAGCAGCTCGTGGACAGGACTTGAAGCTTTCTTT. As protein: CASSSWTGLEAFF.

The chain links TRBV3-1 (or the pseudogene TRBV3-2) to TRBJ2-7; the match to TRBD1 covers 8 bases. After removal of 2 bases from V and 4 bases from J, the junction contained 7 bases not matched to a gene. Germline loops: CDR1 LGHDT, CDR2 YNNKEL (reference sequence). CDR3 length equals 15 residues. The CDR3 DNA is TGTGCCAGCAGCCAATCATCACAGGGGGTTTACGAGCAGTACTTC. Encoded protein: CASSQSSQGVYEQYF.

The CDR3 bases are TGTGCCAGCAGCAACCCCCAGCGAGGCTATGGCTACACCTTC. Protein product: CASSNPQRGYGYTF. The V call is TRBV5-4, the J call TRBJ1-2, with D uncertain. V lost 4 bases and J 4 bases, leaving 14 bases between the germline ends. The germline V gene encodes CDR1 SGHNT and CDR2 YYREEE (reference sequence). This CDR3 is built from 14 residues.

V is TRBV3-1 (or the pseudogene TRBV3-2) and J is TRBJ2-7, with 8 bases fitting TRBD2. The CDR3 has 13 residues. Germline V gene lookup returns CDR1 LGHDT and CDR2 YNNKEL (reference sequence). V dropped 7 bases and J dropped 3; count of bases not matched to a gene: 5. CDR3 nucleotides: TGTGCCAGCACCACCCGGGGGGGCTACGAGCAGTACTTC. Residues: CASTTRGGYEQYF.

The chain employs TRBV9 and TRBJ2-7, with D perhaps matching TRBD2 (7 bases). This CDR3 comprises 15 residues. The V gene's germline CDR1 is SGDLS and CDR2 YYNGEE. V shed 0 bases and J shed 5 bases, with 15 bases lying between them. CDR3 bases: TGTGCCAGCAGCGTAGGTAGGGGGGGCCAGGACGAGCAGTACTTC. Its translation is CASSVGRGGQDEQYF.

This chain uses TRBV5-4 with TRBJ2-7; tentative D call: TRBD1 (6 bases). This CDR3 is 14 amino acids long. With 0 bases removed from V and 0 bases from J, the gap between germline ends came to 7 bases. CDR1 and CDR2 from the germline V gene are SGHNT and YYREEE (reference sequence). CDR3 bases: TGTGCCAGCAGCTTGGACAGGGCCTCCTACGAGCAGTACTTC. Translated, it gives CASSLDRASYEQYF. The variable domain in full, with the rest retrieved from reference TRBV5-4 and TRBJ2-7, is ETGVTQSPTHLIKTRGQQVTLRCSSQSGHNTVSWYQQALGQGPQFIFQYYREEENGRGNFPPRFSGLQFPNYSSELNVNALELDDSALYLCASSLDRASYEQYFGPGTRLTVT.

The chain uses TRBV6-5 and TRBJ1-2; 7 bases match TRBD1. Germline V lookup: CDR1 MNHEY, CDR2 SVGAGI. V dropped 10 bases and J dropped 4; count of bases not matched to a gene: 15. This CDR3 spans 15 amino acids. The CDR3, as DNA: TGTGCCAATCAACCCAGCTTTGGGACAGCCTATGGCTACACCTTC. Its protein product is CANQPSFGTAYGYTF.

The V call is TRBV5-4, the J call TRBJ1-1; D gene unclear. The CDR3 is made up of 14 amino acids. CDR1 is SGHNT and CDR2 is YYREEE in the germline V gene (reference sequence). Trimming took off 3 bases at V and 4 bases at J, with 13 bases between the two ends. The CDR3 region is CASSSLRYPTEAFF. The CDR3 DNA reads TGTGCCAGCAGCTCCCTAAGGTATCCCACTGAAGCTTTCTTT.